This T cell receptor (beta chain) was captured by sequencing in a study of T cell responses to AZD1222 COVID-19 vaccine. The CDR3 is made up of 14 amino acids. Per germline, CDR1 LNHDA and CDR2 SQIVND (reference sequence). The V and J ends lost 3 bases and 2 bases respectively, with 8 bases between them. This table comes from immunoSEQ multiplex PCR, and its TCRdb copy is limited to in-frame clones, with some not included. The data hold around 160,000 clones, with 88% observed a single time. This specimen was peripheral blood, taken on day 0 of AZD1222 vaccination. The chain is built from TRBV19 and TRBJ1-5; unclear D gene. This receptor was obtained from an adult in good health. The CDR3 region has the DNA TGTGCCAGTAGTATGTTGCTGGGCAATCAGCCCCAGCATTTT. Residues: CASSMLLGNQPQHF.